This T cell receptor delta chain was found in a study of Vδ1+ human thymocytes. RNA was extracted from the cells and then reverse transcribed. The CDR3 regions were amplified by multiplex PCR from V-gene primers to a constant-region primer. TCRdb re-called the multiplex PCR reads via CATT. The top ten clones hold 0.2% to 0.3% of a sample with 80,000 or so delta-chain clones, 30% to 45% of them seen once. The CDR3 runs 15 residues. Trimming removed 0 bases from V and 9 bases from J, with 17 bases in between. CDR1 and CDR2 (germline): TSWWSYY, QGS. Notes on the study in general: Bulk data may be misread because of unexpected Vdelta2 sequences. Around 20% of thymic delta-chain sequences were Vdelta2, with few Vdelta3, unlike blood Vdelta1+ controls. In the thymus, TRG and TRD repertoires looked highly polyclonal with Gaussian CDR3 lengths.

Only one count was recorded for this clone. Its matching antigen is unknown. Sample: Vdelta1+ gamma-delta thymocytes from the thymus. The subset is: FACS-sorted CD3+ TCRalphabeta- TCRVdelta1+ TCRVdelta2- thymocytes. This TCR was recovered from a boy younger than two who had congenital heart surgery. The rearrangement joins TRDV1 to TRDJ1, with D perhaps TRDD2 or TRDD3 (6 bases each). The CDR3 DNA follows: TGTGCTCTTGGGGAACTTCCTACCTGGGGATCAGAACTCATCTTT. Translated: CALGELPTWGSELIF.